What follows describes a single T cell receptor (beta chain). Its cognate antigen is unknown. The data were obtained in a study of shared clonotypes between healthy human individuals. Points from the study as a whole: There were few donors, and this limited the genetic and exposure-history diversity represented.

Deep was the level used in running the assay. An even split of each subset's genomic DNA across several immunoSEQ plates was performed. The repertoire was sequenced with immunoSEQ multiplex PCR; TCRdb's copy has only in-frame clones and lacks some. Among approximately 500,000 clones listed, around 73% were seen once. For genomic DNA, unsorted samples relied on around 86 million PBMCs. Germline V gene sequence: CDR1 LNHDA, CDR2 SQIVND (reference sequence). Between the trimmed V and J ends, which lost 3 bases and 2 bases, there was a span of 16 bases. This CDR3 spans 16 amino acids. This TCR was recovered from a woman aged 35 to 49 in good health. Some clones in this sample may be carry-over from other donors' samples. The V call is TRBV19, the J call TRBJ1-2; the D gene is possibly TRBD1 (5 bases). Sequenced input: PBMCs. CDR3 sequence (DNA): TGTGCCAGTAGTATCTCCGGCGGGGGGAGGAACTATGGCTACACCTTC. Its protein is CASSISGGGRNYGYTF.